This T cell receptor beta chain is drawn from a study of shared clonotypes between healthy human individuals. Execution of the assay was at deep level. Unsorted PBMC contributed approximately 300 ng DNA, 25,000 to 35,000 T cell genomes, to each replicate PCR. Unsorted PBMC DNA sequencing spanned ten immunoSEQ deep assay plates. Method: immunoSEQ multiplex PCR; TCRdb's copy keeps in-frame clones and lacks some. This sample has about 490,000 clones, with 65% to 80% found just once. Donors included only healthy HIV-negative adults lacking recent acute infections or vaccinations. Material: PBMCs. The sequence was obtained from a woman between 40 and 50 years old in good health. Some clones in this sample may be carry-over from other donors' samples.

DNA of the CDR3: TGTGCCTGGAGACGGGGAGGCTACGAGCAGTACTTC. Its translation is CAWRRGGYEQYF. The chain employs TRBV30 and TRBJ2-7; possibly TRBD2 for D (6 bases). Germline V CDR1 and CDR2: GTSNPN, SVGIG (reference sequence). Trimming removed 3 bases at V and 3 bases at J, with 9 bases between. The CDR3 spans 12 residues.